This entry is about one T cell receptor (beta chain). Its target is not known. J was trimmed by 8 bases and V by 5 bases; bases with no gene match: 5. This CDR3 region has 14 residues. Germline V gene sequence: CDR1 SGHTA, CDR2 FQGTGA. The sample is drawn from a study of shared clonotypes between healthy human individuals. Study at large: Per-donor plates numbered three CD4 naive, three CD4 memory, two CD8 naive and one CD8 memory.

CD4+ cells underwent separation, giving CD45RA+ naive and CD45RA-negative memory subsets. Study-wide results and limits: Naive subsets usually exceeded memory subsets in estimated richness. Across a few donors, naive CD4 shared roughly 5%, naive CD8 around 3.8%, memory CD4 roughly 2.4%, memory CD8 over 0.3%.

Here immunoSEQ multiplex PCR was the method, and the copy in TCRdb shows in-frame clones only, minus some. The repertoire consists of about 1.5 million clones, with approximately 98% occurring once and the leading ten covering about 0.4%. The chain recombines TRBV7-3 with TRBJ2-1, with TRBD2 matching over 11 bases. The clonotype originates from a young man in good health. The sample consisted of naive CD4+ T cells sorted from blood. As to subset: CD45RA+ positively selected. The CDR3 here is CASSRTSGRHEQFF. CDR3 bases: TGTGCCAGCAGCCGCACTAGCGGGAGACATGAGCAGTTCTTC.